The 13 T cell receptor beta chains below come from one sample, sequenced in a study of CD8 T cells in ankylosing spondylitis. Antigen specificity for these receptors is unknown. Broader study findings: There was a TCR beta motif, made of 7 to 9 highly homologous variants, that appeared characteristic of ankylosing spondylitis blood.

TCRdb itself ran the 5' RACE reads through MiXCR, one entry per CDR3 protein. The repertoire consists of 350,000 to 450,000 distinct CDR3 sequences, with 25% to 30% occurring once and the leading ten covering roughly 1%. The sample consisted of blood, either unsorted or a sorted T cell fraction (not recorded which). These receptors originate from a male donor with ankylosing spondylitis.

This clonotype was detected a few times. The chain uses TRBV7-2 and TRBJ1-3; D unresolved. This CDR3 contains 15 residues. Trimming shortened V by 4 bases and J by 1 base, and 11 bases separated the two germline ends. Germline CDR1 SGHTA, CDR2 FQGNSA. Here the CDR3 reads CASSSAGLSGNTIYF. CDR3 nucleotide sequence: TGTGCCAGCAGCTCCGCGGGCTTATCTGGAAACACCATATATTTT.

The rearrangement uses TRBV19 and TRBJ1-2; a weak D match, TRBD1 (5 bases). Germline lookup yields CDR1 LNHDA and CDR2 SQIVND (reference sequence). This CDR3 has 15 amino acids. V was cut by 6 bases and J by 0 bases, with 14 bases left in between. CDR3 sequence: CASSRVGGANYGYTF. The CDR3 nucleotides read TGTGCCAGTAGCAGGGTCGGCGGAGCTAACTATGGCTACACCTTC.

The chain uses TRBV7-9 and TRBJ1-2; tentatively, D is TRBD1 (6 bases). The germline V gene encodes CDR1 SEHNR and CDR2 FQNEAQ (reference sequence). V was clipped by 4 bases and J by 0 bases, with 12 bases between them. CDR3 length: 15 amino acids. This CDR3 reads CASSSRQEPNYGYTF. Written as DNA, the CDR3 is TGTGCCAGCAGCTCCCGACAGGAACCTAACTATGGCTACACCTTC.

This clonotype was counted once. This chain links TRBV2 with TRBJ2-3; weak D call: TRBD2 (5 bases). The ends were cut back, 7 bases at V and 4 bases at J, with 6 bases in the middle. This CDR3 contains 11 residues. Germline V gene lookup returns CDR1 SNHLY and CDR2 FYNNEI. This CDR3 reads CASTEADTQYF. CDR3 DNA: TGTGCCAGCACGGAGGCAGATACGCAGTATTTT.

V is TRBV4-2 and J is TRBJ2-5, with D possibly TRBD1 on 6 matching bases. CDR1 and CDR2 (germline): LGHNA, YNFKEQ. The germline V and J ends were trimmed by 0 bases and 4 bases, with 9 bases remaining between them. This CDR3 spans 14 amino acids. The CDR3 DNA reads TGTGCCAGCAGCCAAGAAACAGGGAGAGAGACCCAGTACTTC. This translates into CASSQETGRETQYF.

This clonotype turned up a few times. The chain employs TRBV20-1 and TRBJ2-5, with 9 bases matching TRBD2. The V segment lost 4 bases and the J segment 5 bases; nucleotides outside the gene matches: 5. The germline V gene has CDR1 DFQATT and CDR2 SNEGSKA (reference sequence). The CDR3 sequence is 13 residues long. CDR3: CSANLAGQETQYF. For the CDR3, the DNA is TGCAGTGCTAATCTAGCGGGACAGGAGACCCAGTACTTC.

This clonotype was seen a handful of times. The rearrangement links TRBV29-1 to TRBJ2-2, with D perhaps assigned TRBD1 or TRBD2 (5 bases each). Trimming took 6 bases from V and 5 from J, leaving 16 bases between them. The CDR3 is 14 amino acids. Germline V gene data show CDR1 as SQVTM and CDR2 as ANQGSEA. The DNA of the CDR3 is TGCAGCGTGGGGACGGGGCGAACAACCGGGGAGCTGTTTTTT. Protein sequence: CSVGTGRTTGELFF.

The chain has TRBV20-1 and TRBJ2-7; D remains unclear. Germline CDR1 reads DFQATT; CDR2 reads SNEGSKA (reference sequence). Trimming cost V 3 bases and J 2 bases, with 17 bases left between them. The CDR3 spans 15 residues. This CDR3 reads CSASRPTSAAYEQYF. As DNA, the CDR3 is TGCAGTGCTAGTCGTCCAACATCCGCGGCCTACGAGCAGTACTTC.

This clonotype was seen at least ten times. CDR3 protein: CASSLGTSGRVETQYF. In DNA, the CDR3 is TGTGCCAGCAGCTTGGGGACTAGCGGGAGGGTGGAGACCCAGTACTTC. The chain employs TRBV7-2 and TRBJ2-5, with TRBD2 matching 16 bases. The V segment lost 3 bases and the J segment 5 bases; nucleotides outside the gene matches: 3. The CDR3 extends over 16 amino acids. Germline lookup yields CDR1 SGHTA and CDR2 FQGNSA.

This clonotype has a handful of counts. This chain connects TRBV29-1 to TRBJ2-1, with 8 bases fitting TRBD2. Germline V gene sequence: CDR1 SQVTM, CDR2 ANQGSEA. V was pared by 1 base and J by 2 bases, with 13 bases of the junction left unmatched. The CDR3 extends over 18 amino acids. The CDR3 nucleotides read TGCAGCGTTGAAGGAGTGGCGGGAGGCCCAGGGGCCTACAATGAGCAGTTCTTC. Its protein is CSVEGVAGGPGAYNEQFF.

This clonotype was seen repeatedly, ten times or more. The rearrangement links TRBV10-3 to TRBJ1-5, with D hard to call. V was clipped by 7 bases and J by 3 bases, with 10 bases between them. This CDR3 is 13 amino acids long. From germline, CDR1 is ENHRY and CDR2 SYGVKD. The CDR3 loop is CAITGEPNQPQHF. The CDR3 coding sequence is TGTGCCATCACTGGAGAACCCAATCAGCCCCAGCATTTT.

The rearrangement joins TRBV20-1 to TRBJ1-2, with no clear D. V shed 4 bases and J shed 6 bases, with 0 bases lying between them. Germline assignment: CDR1 DFQATT and CDR2 SNEGSKA (reference sequence). This CDR3 region has 8 residues. The CDR3 region has the DNA TGCAGTGCTAATGGCTACACCTTC. Translating it yields CSANGYTF.

Written as DNA, the CDR3 is TGCAGTGCCGTTCAGGGCCCGCTTGTTAGCAATCAGCCCCAGCATTTT. It is translated as CSAVQGPLVSNQPQHF. The chain joins TRBV20-1 to TRBJ1-5, with D possibly matching TRBD1 (5 bases). This CDR3 is 16 amino acids long. V was pared by 6 bases and J by 0 bases, with 18 bases between. Germline CDR1 and CDR2: DFQATT and SNEGSKA (reference sequence).